This T cell receptor (beta chain) was found in a study of blood T cells in healthy people across ages. V lost 1 base and J lost 14; bases outside the gene matches: 8. The CDR3 is made up of 13 amino acids. Germline CDR1 reads SEHNR; CDR2 reads FQNEAQ (reference sequence). Alongside a J-beta primer mix, a sample-barcoded 5' primer served in a second PCR lasting roughly 6 to 11 cycles. A tag from a template-switch adaptor with 12 random nucleotides marked each cDNA molecule. TCRdb fed the 5' RACE reads into MiXCR, producing one record per CDR3 protein. The table lists around 500,000 distinct CDR3 sequences, about 25% of them singletons. Study-level findings and limits: Long-lived donors carried more naive CD4+ cells and greater diversity than aged donors. A strong correlation between TCR beta diversity and naive T cell percentage was seen.

A remark on this clonotype: Antigen specificity is unknown.

A further study also used this sample, focusing on T cells of mothers and their children. That source adds: Three healthy Caucasian mothers and their six children were the donors.

This receptor was taken from a boy between 2 and 15 years old in good health. The V call is TRBV7-9, the J call TRBJ1-2; 9 bases match TRBD1. Specimen: blood. The CDR3: CASSLGRTGDMTF. CDR3 in DNA: TGTGCCAGCAGCTTAGGCCGGACAGGGGATATGACCTTC.